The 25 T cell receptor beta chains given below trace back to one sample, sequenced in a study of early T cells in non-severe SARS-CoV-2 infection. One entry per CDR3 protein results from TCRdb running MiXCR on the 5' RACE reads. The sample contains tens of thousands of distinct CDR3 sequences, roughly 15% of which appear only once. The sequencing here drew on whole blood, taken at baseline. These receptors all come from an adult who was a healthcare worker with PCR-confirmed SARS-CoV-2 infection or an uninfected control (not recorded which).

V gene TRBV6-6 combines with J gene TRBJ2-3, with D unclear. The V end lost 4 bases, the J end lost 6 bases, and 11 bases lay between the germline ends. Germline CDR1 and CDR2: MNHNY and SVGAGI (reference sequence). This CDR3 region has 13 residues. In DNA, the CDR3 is TGTGCCAGCAGTTCTCCTAGGCTTGATACGCAGTATTTT. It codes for CASSSPRLDTQYF.

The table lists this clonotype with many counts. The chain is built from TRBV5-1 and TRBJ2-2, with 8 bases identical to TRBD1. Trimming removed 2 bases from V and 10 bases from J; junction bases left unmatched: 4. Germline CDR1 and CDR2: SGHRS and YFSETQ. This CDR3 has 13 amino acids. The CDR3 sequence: CASSFGQGMELFF. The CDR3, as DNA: TGCGCCAGCAGCTTCGGACAGGGAATGGAGCTGTTTTTT.

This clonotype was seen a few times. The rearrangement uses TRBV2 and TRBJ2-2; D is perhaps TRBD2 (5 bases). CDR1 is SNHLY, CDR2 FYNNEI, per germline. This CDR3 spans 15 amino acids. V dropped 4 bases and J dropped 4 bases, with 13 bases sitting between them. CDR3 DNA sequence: TGTGCCAGCAGTGTCCGGGGTAGGACCACCGGGGAGCTGTTTTTT. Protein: CASSVRGRTTGELFF.

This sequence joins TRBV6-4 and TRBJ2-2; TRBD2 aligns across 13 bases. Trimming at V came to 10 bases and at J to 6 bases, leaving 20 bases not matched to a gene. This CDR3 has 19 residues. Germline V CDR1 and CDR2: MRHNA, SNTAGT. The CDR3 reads CATPSRTSGSHPLPGELFF. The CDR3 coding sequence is TGTGCCACCCCTTCCAGGACTAGCGGGAGTCATCCCCTTCCCGGGGAGCTGTTTTTT.

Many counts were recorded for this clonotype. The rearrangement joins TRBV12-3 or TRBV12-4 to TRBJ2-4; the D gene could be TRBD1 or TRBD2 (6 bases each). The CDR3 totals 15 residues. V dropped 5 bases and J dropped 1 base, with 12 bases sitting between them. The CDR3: CASSRGELAKNIQYF. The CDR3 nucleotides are TGTGCCAGCAGTAGGGGGGAGCTGGCCAAAAACATTCAGTACTTC.

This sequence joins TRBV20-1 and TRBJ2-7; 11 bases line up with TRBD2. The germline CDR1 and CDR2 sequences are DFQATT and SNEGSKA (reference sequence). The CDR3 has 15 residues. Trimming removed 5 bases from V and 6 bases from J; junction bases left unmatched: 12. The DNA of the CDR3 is TGCAGTGCTGCCTACCCAACTAGCGGGAGACGCGAGCAGTACTTC. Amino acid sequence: CSAAYPTSGRREQYF.

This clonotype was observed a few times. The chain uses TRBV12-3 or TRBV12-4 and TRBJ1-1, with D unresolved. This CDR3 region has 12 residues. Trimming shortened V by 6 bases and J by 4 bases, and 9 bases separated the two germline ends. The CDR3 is CASSSPPTEAFF. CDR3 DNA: TGTGCCAGCAGCTCGCCCCCCACTGAAGCTTTCTTT.

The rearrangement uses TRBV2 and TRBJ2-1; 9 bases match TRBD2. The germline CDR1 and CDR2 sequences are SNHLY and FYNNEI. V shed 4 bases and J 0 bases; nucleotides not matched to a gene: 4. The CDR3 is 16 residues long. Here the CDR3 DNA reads TGTGCCAGCAGTGTCCTAGCGGGGAGCTCCTACAATGAGCAGTTCTTC. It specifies CASSVLAGSSYNEQFF.

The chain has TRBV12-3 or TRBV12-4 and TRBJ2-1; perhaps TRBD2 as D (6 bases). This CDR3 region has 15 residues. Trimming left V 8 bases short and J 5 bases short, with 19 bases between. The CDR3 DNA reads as TGTGCCAGCTCCACCCTACCGGGACTCCACAATGAGCAGTTCTTC. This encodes CASSTLPGLHNEQFF.

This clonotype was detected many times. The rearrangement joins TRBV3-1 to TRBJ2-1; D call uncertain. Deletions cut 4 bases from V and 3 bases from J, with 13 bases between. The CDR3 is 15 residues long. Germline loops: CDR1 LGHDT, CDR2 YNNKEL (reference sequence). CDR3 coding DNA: TGTGCCAGCAGCCCTCGCGAGTCGAACTACAATGAGCAGTTCTTC. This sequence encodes CASSPRESNYNEQFF.

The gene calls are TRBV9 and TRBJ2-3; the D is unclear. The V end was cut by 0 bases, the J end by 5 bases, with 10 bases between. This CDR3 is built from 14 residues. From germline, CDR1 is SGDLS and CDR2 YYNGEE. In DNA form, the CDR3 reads TGTGCCAGCAGCGTAGCAAGCCTCCAAGATACGCAGTATTTT. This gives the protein CASSVASLQDTQYF.

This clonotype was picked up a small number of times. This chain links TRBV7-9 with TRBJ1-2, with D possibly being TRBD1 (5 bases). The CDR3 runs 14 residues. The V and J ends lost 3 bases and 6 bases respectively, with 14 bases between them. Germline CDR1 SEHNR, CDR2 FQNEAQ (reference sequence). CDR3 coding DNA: TGTGCCAGCAGCTTCTACTGGGAGGGGAATGGCTACACCTTC. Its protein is CASSFYWEGNGYTF. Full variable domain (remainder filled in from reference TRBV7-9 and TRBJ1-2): DTGVSQNPRHKITKRGQNVTFRCDPISEHNRLYWYRQTLGQGPEFLTYFQNEAQLEKSRLLSDRFSAERPKGSFSTLEIQRTEQGDSAMYLCASSFYWEGNGYTFGSGTRLTVV.

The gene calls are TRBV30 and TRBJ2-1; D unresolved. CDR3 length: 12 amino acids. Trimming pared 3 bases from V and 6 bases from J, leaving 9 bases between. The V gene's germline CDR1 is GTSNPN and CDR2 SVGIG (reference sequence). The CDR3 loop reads CAWSRLVNEQFF. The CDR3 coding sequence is TGTGCCTGGAGCCGACTCGTCAATGAGCAGTTCTTC.

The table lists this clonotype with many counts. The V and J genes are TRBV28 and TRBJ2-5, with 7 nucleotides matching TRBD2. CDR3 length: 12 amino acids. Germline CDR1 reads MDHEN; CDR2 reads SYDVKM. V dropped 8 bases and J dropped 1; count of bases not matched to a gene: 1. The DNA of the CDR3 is TGTGCCAGCCGGGGGGTCCAAGAGACCCAGTACTTC. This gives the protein CASRGVQETQYF.

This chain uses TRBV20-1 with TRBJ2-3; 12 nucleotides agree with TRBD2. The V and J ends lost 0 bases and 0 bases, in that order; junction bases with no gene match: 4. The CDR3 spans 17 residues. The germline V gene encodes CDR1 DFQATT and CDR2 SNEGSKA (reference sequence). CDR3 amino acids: CSARDWLAGGSTDTQYF. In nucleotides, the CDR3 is TGCAGTGCTAGAGATTGGCTAGCGGGAGGGAGCACAGATACGCAGTATTTT.

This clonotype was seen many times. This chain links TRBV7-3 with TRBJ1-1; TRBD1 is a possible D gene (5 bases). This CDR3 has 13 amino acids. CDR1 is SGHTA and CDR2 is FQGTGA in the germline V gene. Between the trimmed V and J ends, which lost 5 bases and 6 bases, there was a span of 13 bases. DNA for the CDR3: TGTGCCAGCAGCCTCCTGCAGGGATCTGAAGCTTTCTTT. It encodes CASSLLQGSEAFF.

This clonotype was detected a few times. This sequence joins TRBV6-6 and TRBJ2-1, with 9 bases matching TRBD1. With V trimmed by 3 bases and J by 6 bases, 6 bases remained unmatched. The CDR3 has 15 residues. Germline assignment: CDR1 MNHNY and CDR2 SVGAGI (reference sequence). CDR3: CASSYRGQGGNEQFF. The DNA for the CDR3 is TGTGCCAGCAGTTATCGGGGACAGGGTGGCAATGAGCAGTTCTTC.

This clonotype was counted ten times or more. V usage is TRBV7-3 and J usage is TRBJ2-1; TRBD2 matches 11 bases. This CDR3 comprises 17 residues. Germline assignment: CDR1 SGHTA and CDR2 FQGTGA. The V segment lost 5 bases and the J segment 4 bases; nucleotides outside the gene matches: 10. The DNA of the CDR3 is TGTGCCAGCAGCCCCTCACTAGCGGGAGTTGGTTACAATGAGCAGTTCTTC. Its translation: CASSPSLAGVGYNEQFF.

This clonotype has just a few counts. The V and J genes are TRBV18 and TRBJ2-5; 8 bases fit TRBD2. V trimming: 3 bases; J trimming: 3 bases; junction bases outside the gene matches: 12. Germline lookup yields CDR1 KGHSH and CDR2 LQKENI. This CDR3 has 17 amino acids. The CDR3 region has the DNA TGTGCCAGCTCACCCCTCCCGGTAGCGGGACTTAAAGAGACCCAGTACTTC. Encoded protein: CASSPLPVAGLKETQYF.

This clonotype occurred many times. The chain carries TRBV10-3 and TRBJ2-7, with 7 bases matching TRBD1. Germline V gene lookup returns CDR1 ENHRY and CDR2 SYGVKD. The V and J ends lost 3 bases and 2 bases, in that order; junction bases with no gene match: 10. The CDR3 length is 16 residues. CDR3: CAISEGAGTETYEQYF. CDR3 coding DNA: TGTGCCATCAGTGAAGGGGCCGGGACAGAAACCTACGAGCAGTACTTC.

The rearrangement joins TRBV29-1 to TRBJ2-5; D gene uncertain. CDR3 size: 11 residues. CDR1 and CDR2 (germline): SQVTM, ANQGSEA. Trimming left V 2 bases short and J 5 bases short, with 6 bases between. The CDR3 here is CSVEPGETQYF. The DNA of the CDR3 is TGCAGCGTTGAACCCGGCGAGACCCAGTACTTC.

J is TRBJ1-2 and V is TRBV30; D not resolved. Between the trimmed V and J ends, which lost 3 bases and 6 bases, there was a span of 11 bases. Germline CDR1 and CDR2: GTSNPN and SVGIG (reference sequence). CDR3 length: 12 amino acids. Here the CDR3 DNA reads TGTGCCTGGAGCCCTCATGAAGATGGCTACACCTTC. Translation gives CAWSPHEDGYTF.

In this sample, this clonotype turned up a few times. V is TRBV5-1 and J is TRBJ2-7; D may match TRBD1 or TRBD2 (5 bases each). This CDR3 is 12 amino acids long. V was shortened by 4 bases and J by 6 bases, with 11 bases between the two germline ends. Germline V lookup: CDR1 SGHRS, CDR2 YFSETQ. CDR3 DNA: TGCGCCAGCAGCGTCGGGGACGCCGAGCAGTACTTC. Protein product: CASSVGDAEQYF.

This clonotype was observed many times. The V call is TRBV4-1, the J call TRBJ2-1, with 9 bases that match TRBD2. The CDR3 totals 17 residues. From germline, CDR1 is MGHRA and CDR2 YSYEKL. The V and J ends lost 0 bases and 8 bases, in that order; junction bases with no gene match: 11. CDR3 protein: CASSQDLDSGRSDEQFF. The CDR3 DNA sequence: TGCGCCAGCAGCCAAGATTTGGATAGCGGGAGATCGGATGAGCAGTTCTTC.

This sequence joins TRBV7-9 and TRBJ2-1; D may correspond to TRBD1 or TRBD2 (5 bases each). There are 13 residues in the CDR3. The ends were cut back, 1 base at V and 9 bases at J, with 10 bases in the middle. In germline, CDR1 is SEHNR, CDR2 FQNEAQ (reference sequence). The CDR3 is CASSLEQAGEQFF. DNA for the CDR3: TGTGCCAGCAGCTTAGAACAGGCGGGTGAGCAGTTCTTC. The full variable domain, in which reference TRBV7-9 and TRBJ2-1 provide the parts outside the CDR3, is DTGVSQNPRHKITKRGQNVTFRCDPISEHNRLYWYRQTLGQGPEFLTYFQNEAQLEKSRLLSDRFSAERPKGSFSTLEIQRTEQGDSAMYLCASSLEQAGEQFFGPGTRLTVL.